The 31 T cell receptor beta chains in this list originate from one sample, sequenced in a study of blood T cell repertoires in COVID-19 (dated by TCRdb to between 2020 and 2021). Libraries were constructed by the immunoSEQ multiplex PCR assay. The clones in this table, taken by TCRdb from immuneACCESS, are in-frame only. Not every clone is retained; where verified, under half of the shortfall comes from an unresolved V gene, and the cause of the rest is unknown. The sample table holds about 380,000 clones, of which around 87% were seen once. Jointly, the top ten make up 1.3% of the sample. Sequencing was done on a sample of PBMCs or T cells enriched from blood (not recorded which). Receptors originate from a young man who had recovered from COVID-19.

CDR3 DNA sequence: TGTGCCAGCAGCTTAGCTGGGTCGACAGGAAGCAATCAGCCCCAGCATTTT. The encoded protein is CASSLAGSTGSNQPQHF. V gene TRBV11-2 combines with J gene TRBJ1-5, with D tentatively TRBD1 (6 bases). The V gene lost 1 base and the J gene lost 1 base, with 14 bases spanning the gap. The germline V gene has CDR1 SGHAT and CDR2 FQNNGV. The CDR3 totals 17 residues.

The CDR3: CASSSQMWGEGETQYF. CDR3 in DNA: TGCGCCAGCAGCAGCCAAATGTGGGGGGAAGGGGAGACCCAGTACTTC. J is TRBJ2-5 and V is TRBV4-1; TRBD2 is a possible D gene (6 bases). Deletions cut 5 bases from V and 5 bases from J, with 21 bases between. The CDR3 covers 16 residues. Germline values: CDR1 MGHRA, CDR2 YSYEKL.

This clone was observed a few times. The chain has TRBV6-4 and TRBJ2-1; TRBD2 matches 9 bases. V lost 4 bases to trimming and J lost 8 bases; unmatched junction nucleotides: 6. This CDR3 comprises 14 residues. Germline-derived CDR1 and CDR2 are MRHNA and SNTAGT. CDR3 in amino acids: CASSASGEVDEQFF. The CDR3 coding sequence is TGTGCCAGCAGTGCTAGCGGGGAAGTCGATGAGCAGTTCTTC.

The chain employs TRBV2 and TRBJ1-4; no clear D gene. Trimming stripped 6 bases from V and 1 base from J, with 9 bases between. Germline V gene data show CDR1 as SNHLY and CDR2 as FYNNEI. This CDR3 is built from 14 residues. The CDR3 nucleotides read TGTGCCAGCAGCCGAGATGGAACTAATGAAAAACTGTTTTTT. Translated: CASSRDGTNEKLFF.

There are a few counts of this clone. This chain connects TRBV3-1 (or the pseudogene TRBV3-2) to TRBJ1-4; perhaps TRBD1 as D (6 bases). The CDR3 is 14 residues long. Between the trimmed V and J ends, which lost 4 bases and 8 bases, there was a span of 14 bases. Germline-derived CDR1 and CDR2 are LGHDT and YNNKEL (reference sequence). CDR3 residues: CASSPTGSNEKLFF. CDR3 DNA: TGTGCCAGCAGCCCAACAGGGAGCAACGAAAAACTGTTTTTT.

The J gene is TRBJ1-6, the V gene TRBV4-2; D is undetermined. Trimming took 0 bases from V and 0 from J, leaving 12 bases between them. Germline CDR1 and CDR2: LGHNA and YNFKEQ. This CDR3 has 18 amino acids. The CDR3 loop is CASSQDLPGSSYNSPLHF. In DNA, the CDR3 is TGTGCCAGCAGCCAAGATCTCCCGGGTAGCTCCTATAATTCACCCCTCCACTTT.

This chain uses TRBV20-1 with TRBJ1-5; D unclear. V shed 3 bases and J shed 2 bases, with 8 bases lying between them. The CDR3 length is 13 residues. Germline CDR1 is DFQATT and CDR2 is SNEGSKA (reference sequence). Written as DNA, the CDR3 is TGCAGTGCTAGTCCGGCGGGCAATCAGCCCCAGCATTTT. Protein sequence: CSASPAGNQPQHF.

This chain uses TRBV7-9 with TRBJ1-4; D call uncertain. Germline V CDR1 and CDR2: SEHNR, FQNEAQ (reference sequence). V was cut by 5 bases and J by 4 bases, with 14 bases left in between. This CDR3 spans 15 amino acids. The CDR3 region has the DNA TGTGCCAGCAGCCGTATAACGCCGGGTAATGAAAAACTGTTTTTT. Amino acids: CASSRITPGNEKLFF. The complete variable domain, with remaining parts taken from reference TRBV7-9 and TRBJ1-4, reads DTGVSQNPRHKITKRGQNVTFRCDPISEHNRLYWYRQTLGQGPEFLTYFQNEAQLEKSRLLSDRFSAERPKGSFSTLEIQRTEQGDSAMYLCASSRITPGNEKLFFGSGTQLSVL.

With regard to this clone: Other nucleotide sequences from this sample produce the same CDR3. V usage is TRBV5-1 and J usage is TRBJ1-1, with a weak D call TRBD1 (6 bases). V was pared by 2 bases and J by 2 bases, with 7 bases between. From germline, CDR1 is SGHRS and CDR2 YFSETQ. CDR3 length: 13 residues. The CDR3 region has the DNA TGCGCCAGCAGCTTAGGGACAAACACTGAAGCTTTCTTT. It specifies CASSLGTNTEAFF.

This chain joins TRBV6-1 and TRBJ2-7; 7 bases match TRBD1. The junction had 4 bases not matched to a gene; V was cut back by 1 base and J by 1 base. Germline CDR1 and CDR2: MNHNS and SASEGT. The CDR3 sequence is 15 residues long. The CDR3 loop reads CASSEGQGRSYEQYF. In DNA, the CDR3 is TGTGCCAGCAGTGAAGGACAGGGTAGGTCCTACGAGCAGTACTTC.

This clone has only a few counts. The V and J genes are TRBV18 and TRBJ1-5; TRBD1 aligns across 7 bases. The V and J ends lost 3 bases and 3 bases, in that order; junction bases with no gene match: 20. The CDR3 contains 20 residues. CDR1 and CDR2 from the germline V gene are KGHSH and LQKENI. CDR3 DNA: TGTGCCAGCTCACCGTACGGGGGGGGACAGATACACCGAACCAATCAGCCCCAGCATTTT. This translates into CASSPYGGGQIHRTNQPQHF.

This sequence joins TRBV3-1 (or the pseudogene TRBV3-2) and TRBJ2-2; TRBD2 agrees at 7 bases. Germline lookup yields CDR1 LGHDT and CDR2 YNNKEL (reference sequence). CDR3 size: 18 residues. Losses at the gene ends were 6 bases for V and 3 bases for J; bases not matched to a gene: 16. CDR3: CASRRDYLTSSDTGELFF. The CDR3 nucleotides read TGTGCCAGCAGACGGGACTACCTTACATCATCGGACACCGGGGAGCTGTTTTTT.

This clone was found once. Here the CDR3 DNA reads TGTGCCAGCAGCTCCCCGCCGGGGGGCACCTTTGTGGATGAGCAGTTCTTC. Translation gives CASSSPPGGTFVDEQFF. This chain links TRBV7-9 with TRBJ2-1; the D gene is possibly TRBD2 (7 bases). CDR1 and CDR2 (germline): SEHNR, FQNEAQ (reference sequence). The V and J ends lost 4 bases and 8 bases respectively, with 24 bases between them. There are 17 residues in the CDR3.

The V gene is TRBV2, the J gene TRBJ2-7, with 12 bases lining up with TRBD1. Germline V lookup: CDR1 SNHLY, CDR2 FYNNEI. With V trimmed by 3 bases and J by 4 bases, 4 bases remained unmatched. CDR3 length: 15 residues. The CDR3 loop is CASSEGTGGRYEQYF. DNA for the CDR3: TGTGCCAGCAGTGAGGGGACAGGGGGCAGGTACGAGCAGTACTTC.

The chain couples TRBV29-1 to TRBJ1-2; D remains ambiguous. Germline CDR1 SQVTM, CDR2 ANQGSEA. The CDR3 has 13 residues. V shed 6 bases and J shed 6 bases, with 17 bases lying between them. CDR3 loop: CSVTGSGYNGYTF. The DNA of the CDR3 is TGCAGCGTGACGGGGTCGGGTTATAATGGCTACACCTTC. The full variable domain, completed using reference TRBV29-1 and TRBJ1-2, is SAVISQKPSRDICQRGTSLTIQCQVDSQVTMMFWYRQQPGQSLTLIATANQGSEATYESGFVIDKFPISRPNLTFSTLTVSNMSPEDSSIYLCSVTGSGYNGYTFGSGTRLTVV.

Here the CDR3 reads CASSYGHTDTQYF. The CDR3 nucleotides are TGTGCCAGCAGTTACGGCCACACAGATACGCAGTATTTT. The gene calls are TRBV6-5 and TRBJ2-3, with D hard to call. V gave up 2 bases and J gave up 2 bases, with 5 bases separating them. Per the germline V gene, CDR1 is MNHEY and CDR2 is SVGAGI. CDR3 length: 13 amino acids.

The V and J genes are TRBV15 and TRBJ1-2; D not resolved. The CDR3 runs to 15 residues. The V gene lost 3 bases and the J gene lost 2 bases, with 13 bases spanning the gap. The germline V gene has CDR1 LNHNV and CDR2 YYDKDF (reference sequence). The CDR3 region is CATSSLDYLNYGYTF. In nucleotides, the CDR3 is TGTGCCACCAGCAGTTTGGACTACCTAAACTATGGCTACACCTTC.

The count of this clone is one. The chain employs TRBV20-1 and TRBJ2-7; tentative D call: TRBD2 (6 bases). Trimming cost V 3 bases and J 1 base, with 19 bases left between them. CDR3 size: 16 residues. Germline V gives CDR1 DFQATT, CDR2 SNEGSKA (reference sequence). CDR3 bases: TGCAGTGCTAGTCGCTCCAATCCCGGGAGATCCTACGAGCAGTACTTC. Translation gives CSASRSNPGRSYEQYF.

This clone was seen a handful of times. V is TRBV7-9 and J is TRBJ1-5; D remains unclear. Per germline, CDR1 SEHNR and CDR2 FQNEAQ (reference sequence). This CDR3 is built from 12 residues. Trimming shortened V by 5 bases and J by 11 bases, and 13 bases separated the two germline ends. The CDR3, as DNA: TGTGCCAGCAGCCTAAGAGATGGAGCCCAGCATTTT. This codes for CASSLRDGAQHF.

The rearrangement links TRBV6-6 to TRBJ1-2; possible D gene TRBD1, 5 bases. The germline gives CDR1 MNHNY, CDR2 SVGAGI (reference sequence). CDR3 size: 14 residues. Trimming took off 6 bases at V and 3 bases at J, with 14 bases between the two ends. DNA for the CDR3: TGTGCCAGCAGAGTCGGGCAGGGCCACTATGGCTACACCTTC. It specifies CASRVGQGHYGYTF.

The chain joins TRBV9 to TRBJ1-5, with 7 bases fitting TRBD1. The V and J ends lost 7 bases and 0 bases, in that order; junction bases with no gene match: 1. Germline values: CDR1 SGDLS, CDR2 YYNGEE. This CDR3 region has 13 residues. The CDR3 reads CASGTDSNQPQHF. In DNA form, the CDR3 reads TGTGCCAGCGGGACAGATAGCAATCAGCCCCAGCATTTT.

This sequence joins TRBV18 and TRBJ2-7, with 9 bases aligning to TRBD1. Unmatched junction bases numbered 2, after V lost 3 bases and J lost 5 bases. The CDR3 contains 13 residues. From germline, CDR1 is KGHSH and CDR2 LQKENI. Written as DNA, the CDR3 is TGTGCCAGCTCACCGGGACAGGGTGACGAGCAGTACTTC. This codes for CASSPGQGDEQYF.

The rearrangement uses TRBV5-1 and TRBJ1-2, with 9 bases lining up with TRBD1. J lost 4 bases, V lost 5 bases, and 12 bases had no gene match. Germline loops: CDR1 SGHRS, CDR2 YFSETQ. CDR3 length equals 16 residues. The CDR3 bases are TGCGCCAGCAGGTCCGGGACAGGGTCGTTGTTCTATGGCTACACCTTC. Its protein product is CASRSGTGSLFYGYTF.

This chain links TRBV4-2 with TRBJ2-1; 9 nucleotides agree with TRBD2. Germline CDR1 is LGHNA and CDR2 is YNFKEQ. Germline trimming cut 4 bases from V and 7 bases from J; bases unmatched to any gene: 11. There are 16 residues in the CDR3. The CDR3 protein is CASSLEGLAGPNEQFF. The CDR3 DNA follows: TGTGCCAGCAGCCTGGAGGGGCTAGCGGGGCCGAATGAGCAGTTCTTC.

For this clone: Other nucleotide sequences in the sample specify the same CDR3. The chain carries TRBV5-1 and TRBJ2-7, with 8 bases aligning to TRBD1. The CDR3 runs to 14 residues. The trim removed 0 bases at V and 1 base at J, leaving 0 bases unmatched. The germline gives CDR1 SGHRS, CDR2 YFSETQ. CDR3 in amino acids: CASSLDRGSYEQYF. The CDR3 DNA follows: TGCGCCAGCAGCTTGGACAGGGGGTCCTACGAGCAGTACTTC.

The chain employs TRBV6-5 and TRBJ1-1, with TRBD1 identical over 9 bases. Per the germline V gene, CDR1 is MNHEY and CDR2 is SVGAGI. The V gene end was trimmed by 2 bases and the J gene end by 5 bases; junction bases not matched to a gene: 6. There are 15 residues in the CDR3. CDR3 sequence reads: CASSYGQTGGTEAFF. The CDR3 DNA sequence: TGTGCCAGCAGTTACGGGCAGACAGGGGGGACTGAAGCTTTCTTT.

J is TRBJ1-5 and V is TRBV30; D is undetermined. Germline assignment: CDR1 GTSNPN and CDR2 SVGIG (reference sequence). The ends were cut back, 4 bases at V and 6 bases at J, with 10 bases in the middle. The CDR3 covers 12 residues. CDR3 loop: CAWTLPGQPQHF. The CDR3 nucleotides read TGTGCCTGGACCCTACCGGGTCAGCCCCAGCATTTT.

The CDR3, as DNA: TGCGCCAGTCACCGCGGGGGGGCCGAAGAGACCCAGTACTTC. Its protein product is CASHRGGAEETQYF. The chain uses TRBV10-2 and TRBJ2-5; TRBD2 matches 9 bases. V dropped 9 bases and J dropped 3; count of bases not matched to a gene: 8. The CDR3 covers 14 residues. Germline-derived CDR1 and CDR2 are WSHSY and SAAADI.

The V and J genes are TRBV7-9 and TRBJ1-5; 7 nucleotides line up with TRBD1. Germline trimming cut 5 bases from V and 4 bases from J; bases unmatched to any gene: 14. Germline CDR1 and CDR2: SEHNR and FQNEAQ (reference sequence). The CDR3 runs to 17 residues. CDR3 nucleotide sequence: TGTGCCAGCAGCCCTGCCGTCTCGGACAGGTTAAATCAGCCCCAGCATTTT. Translation gives CASSPAVSDRLNQPQHF.

The rearrangement uses TRBV6-5 and TRBJ1-5, with D maybe TRBD1 (6 bases). Trimming removed 4 bases from V and 3 bases from J, with 16 bases in between. The germline V gene encodes CDR1 MNHEY and CDR2 SVGAGI. CDR3 length: 16 amino acids. The CDR3: CASSLNPGQINQPQHF. The CDR3 DNA follows: TGTGCCAGCAGTTTGAACCCCGGACAGATCAATCAGCCCCAGCATTTT.

The J gene is TRBJ2-3, the V gene TRBV7-8, with a tentative D call TRBD1 (5 bases). V lost 7 bases and J 6 bases, leaving 14 bases between the germline ends. This CDR3 is 13 amino acids long. In germline, CDR1 is SGHVS, CDR2 FQNEAQ. This chain's CDR3 is CASTTLTVDTQYF. The CDR3 region has the DNA TGTGCCAGCACCACCCTGACAGTGGATACGCAGTATTTT.